This T cell receptor (beta chain) was documented in a study of T cell clonotyping in hematopoietic cell transplantation. Study-wide findings and caveats: Pathologically expanded recipient clonotypes increased progressively from day 30 to day 180 as diversity fell. At the given depth, recipient repertoires were over 95% de novo clonotypes. Higher Inverse Simpson Index values in graft donor and pretransplant recipient predicted broader posttransplant TCR diversity.

Assay: immunoSEQ multiplex PCR; the TCRdb copy retains only in-frame clones and omits some. The sample comprises about 12,000 clones, around 85% of which are singletons, and roughly 6% rests with the top ten. This clone has just one count. What it recognizes is unknown. Blood collection times were about day -28 and days 30, 100, 180 posttransplant. From germline, CDR1 is MNHEY and CDR2 SVGAGI. This CDR3 has 13 residues. The germline V and J ends were trimmed by 6 bases and 6 bases, with 14 bases remaining between them. The clonotype was recovered from a female patient in her 40s who had an allogeneic stem cell transplant from a related donor, so T cells may come from the graft donor. Some clones in this sample may be carry-over from other donors' samples. This sequence joins TRBV6-5 and TRBJ1-1; D is unclear. Specimen: PBMCs, collected 100 days after allogeneic stem cell transplant. The CDR3 bases are TGTGCCAGCAGAACGAATGTGGTCCCTGAAGCTTTCTTT. The encoded protein is CASRTNVVPEAFF.